This T cell receptor (beta chain) was recovered during a study of cytomegalovirus exposure and HLA in healthy donors. This PCR relied on a set of 60 Vbeta primers and 13 Jbeta primers. TCRdb's copy holds only in-frame clones and misses some; the assay was immunoSEQ multiplex PCR. Seen in this sample are fewer than 85,000 clones; the ten most common clones hold approximately 4.2%. Trimming shortened V by 7 bases and J by 0 bases, and 16 bases separated the two germline ends. The CDR3 is 16 residues long. The germline V gene has CDR1 LNHDA and CDR2 SQIVND (reference sequence). The TCR originated in a man between 25 and 39 years old in good health and CMV-seronegative. The chain links TRBV19 to TRBJ1-5; maybe TRBD1 (5 bases). The specimen sequenced was PBMCs. The CDR3 nucleotides read TGTGCCAGTAACCCCCGGGACTCTTATAGCAATCAGCCCCAGCATTTT. Amino acid sequence: CASNPRDSYSNQPQHF.